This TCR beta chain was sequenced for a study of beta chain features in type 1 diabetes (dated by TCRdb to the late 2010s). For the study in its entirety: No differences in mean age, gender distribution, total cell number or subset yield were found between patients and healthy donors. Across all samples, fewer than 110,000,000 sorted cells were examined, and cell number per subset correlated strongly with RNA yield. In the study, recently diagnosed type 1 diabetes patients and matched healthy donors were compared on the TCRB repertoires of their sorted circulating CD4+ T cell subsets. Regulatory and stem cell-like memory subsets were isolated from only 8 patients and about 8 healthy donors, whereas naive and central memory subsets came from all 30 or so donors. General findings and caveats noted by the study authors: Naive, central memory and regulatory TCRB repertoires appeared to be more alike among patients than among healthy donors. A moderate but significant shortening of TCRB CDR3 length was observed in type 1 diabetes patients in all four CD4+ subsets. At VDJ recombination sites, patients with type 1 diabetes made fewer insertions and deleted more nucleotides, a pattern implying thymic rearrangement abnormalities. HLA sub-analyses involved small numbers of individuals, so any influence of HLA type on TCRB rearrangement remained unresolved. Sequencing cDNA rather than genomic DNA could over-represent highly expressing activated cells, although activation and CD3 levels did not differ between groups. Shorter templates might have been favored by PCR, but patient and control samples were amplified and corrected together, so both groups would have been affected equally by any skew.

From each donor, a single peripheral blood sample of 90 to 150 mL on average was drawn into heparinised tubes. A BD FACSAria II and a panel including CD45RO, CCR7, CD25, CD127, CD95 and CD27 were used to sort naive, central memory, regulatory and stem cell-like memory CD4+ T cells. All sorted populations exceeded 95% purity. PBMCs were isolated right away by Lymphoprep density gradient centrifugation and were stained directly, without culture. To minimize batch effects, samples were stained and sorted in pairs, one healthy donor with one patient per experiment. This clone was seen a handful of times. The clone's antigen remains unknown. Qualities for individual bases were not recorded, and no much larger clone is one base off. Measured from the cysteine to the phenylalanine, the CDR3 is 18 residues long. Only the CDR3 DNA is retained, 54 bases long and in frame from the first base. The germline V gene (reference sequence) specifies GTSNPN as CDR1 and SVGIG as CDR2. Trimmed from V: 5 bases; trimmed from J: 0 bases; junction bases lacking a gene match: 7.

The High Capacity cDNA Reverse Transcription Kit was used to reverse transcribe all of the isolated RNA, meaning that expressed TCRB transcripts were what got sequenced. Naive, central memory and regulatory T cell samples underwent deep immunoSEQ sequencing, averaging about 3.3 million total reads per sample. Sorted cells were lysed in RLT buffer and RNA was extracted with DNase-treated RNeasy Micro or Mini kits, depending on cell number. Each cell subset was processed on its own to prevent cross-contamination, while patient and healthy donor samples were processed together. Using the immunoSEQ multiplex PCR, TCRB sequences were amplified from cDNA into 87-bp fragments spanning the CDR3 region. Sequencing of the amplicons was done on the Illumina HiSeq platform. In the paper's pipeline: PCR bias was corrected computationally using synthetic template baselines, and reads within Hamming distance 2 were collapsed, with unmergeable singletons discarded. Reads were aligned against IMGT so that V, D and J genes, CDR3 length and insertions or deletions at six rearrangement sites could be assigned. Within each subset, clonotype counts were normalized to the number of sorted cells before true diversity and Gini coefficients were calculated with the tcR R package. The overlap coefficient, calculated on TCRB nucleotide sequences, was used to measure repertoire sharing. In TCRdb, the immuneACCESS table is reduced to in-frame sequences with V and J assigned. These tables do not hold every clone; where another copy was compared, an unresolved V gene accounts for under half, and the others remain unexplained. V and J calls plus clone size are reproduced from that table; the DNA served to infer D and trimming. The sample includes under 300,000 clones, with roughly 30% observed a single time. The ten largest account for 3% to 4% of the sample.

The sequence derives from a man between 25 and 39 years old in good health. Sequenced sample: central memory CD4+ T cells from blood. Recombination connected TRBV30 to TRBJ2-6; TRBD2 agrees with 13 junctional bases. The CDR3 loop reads CAWVGLAGPVSGANVLTF. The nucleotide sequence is TGTGCCTGGGTGGGACTAGCGGGGCCCGTCTCTGGGGCCAACGTCCTGACTTTC.